A single sample is the source of the 23 T cell receptor beta chains below, sequenced in a study of T cells in Graves' hyperthyroidism and ophthalmopathy. The TCR beta CDR3 regions underwent amplification using RNA transcripts as the source. The HTBI primer set was used in a first-round RT-PCR of the TCR CDR3. Each CDR3 protein is one row after TCRdb ran MiXCR on the multiplex PCR reads. This table has 650,000 to 750,000 distinct CDR3 sequences, 12% to 15% appearing once. Input material: blood. The receptors stem from a woman younger than 30 with Graves' hyperthyroidism.

This clonotype was observed a handful of times. The CDR3 nucleotides read TGTGCCAGCAGGGGGGACAGGGGGTCAACTAGCGGGAGACTTGGCGAGCAGTACTTC. Translating gives CASRGDRGSTSGRLGEQYF. V gene TRBV12-3 or TRBV12-4 combines with J gene TRBJ2-7, with D perhaps assigned TRBD1 or TRBD2 (11 bases each). CDR3 length: 19 residues. The germline V and J ends were trimmed by 6 bases and 6 bases, with 33 bases remaining between them.

There are a few counts of this clonotype. CDR3 coding DNA: TGTGCCAGCAGCTTGACGCATAACTATGGCTACACCTTC. Amino acids: CASSLTHNYGYTF. The gene calls are TRBV5-5 and TRBJ1-2, with D unclear. V was cut by 1 base and J by 1 base, with 5 bases left in between. CDR3 length: 13 residues. Germline CDR1 is SGHKS and CDR2 is YYEKEE (reference sequence).

The table lists this clonotype with a few counts. The gene calls are TRBV19 and TRBJ2-3, with D possibly matching TRBD2 (6 bases). The CDR3 totals 14 residues. The V gene lost 6 bases and the J gene lost 6 bases, with 16 bases spanning the gap. CDR1 and CDR2 from the germline V gene are LNHDA and SQIVND (reference sequence). The CDR3 sequence: CASSNGRPGDTQYF. CDR3 coding DNA: TGTGCCAGTAGCAATGGGAGGCCCGGCGATACGCAGTATTTT. Based on the CDR3 plus reference TRBV19 and TRBJ2-3, the full variable domain is DGGITQSPKYLFRKEGQNVTLSCEQNLNHDAMYWYRQDPGQGLRLIYYSQIVNDFQKGDIAEGYSVSREKKESFPLTVTSAQKNPTAFYLCASSNGRPGDTQYFGPGTRLTVL.

The chain combines TRBV20-1 with TRBJ1-2; D is unresolved. Looked up from germline, CDR1 is DFQATT and CDR2 is SNEGSKA (reference sequence). Between the trimmed V and J ends, which lost 0 bases and 4 bases, there was a span of 12 bases. This CDR3 contains 14 residues. CDR3 sequence (DNA): TGCAGTGCTAGAGATCTAAGGGAGAGCTATGGCTACACCTTC. This encodes CSARDLRESYGYTF.

The sample holds a few counts of this clonotype. CDR3: CASSPGLTGNEKLFF. In DNA, the CDR3 is TGTGCCAGCAGCCCTGGACTTACGGGTAATGAAAAACTGTTTTTT. The J gene is TRBJ1-4, the V gene TRBV9, with D uncertain. The CDR3 covers 15 residues. The V end was cut by 4 bases, the J end by 4 bases, with 14 bases between. Germline values: CDR1 SGDLS, CDR2 YYNGEE.

This clonotype was picked up many times. Here the CDR3 reads CASSLVQGDYEQYF. DNA of the CDR3: TGTGCCAGCAGCCTCGTACAGGGAGATTACGAGCAGTACTTC. The rearrangement joins TRBV7-2 to TRBJ2-7, with D perhaps matching TRBD1 (6 bases). Between the trimmed V and J ends, which lost 5 bases and 4 bases, there was a span of 15 bases. This CDR3 region has 14 residues. Germline CDR1 SGHTA, CDR2 FQGNSA.

The table lists this clonotype with many counts. The chain employs TRBV3-1 and TRBJ2-7; weak D call: TRBD2 (6 bases). Per germline, CDR1 LGHDT and CDR2 YNNKEL (reference sequence). The V end lost 4 bases, the J end lost 6 bases, and 19 bases lay between the germline ends. This CDR3 has 15 amino acids. CDR3 amino acids: CASSLPGTLGSEQYF. The DNA of the CDR3 is TGTGCCAGCAGCCTACCCGGGACTCTCGGTAGCGAGCAGTACTTC.

This clonotype was seen ten or more times. The genes are TRBV15 and TRBJ2-1, with 13 bases aligning to TRBD2. This CDR3 has 16 residues. V shed 4 bases, J shed 7 bases, and the junction held 7 bases outside the gene matches. CDR1 is LNHNV, CDR2 YYDKDF, per germline (reference sequence). The CDR3 region is CATSTFTSGRGNEQFF. The CDR3 nucleotides are TGTGCCACCAGCACCTTCACTAGCGGGAGGGGTAATGAGCAGTTCTTC.

This clonotype was seen a handful of times. This chain joins TRBV7-9 and TRBJ1-6; D is possibly TRBD1 (5 bases). V was trimmed by 5 bases and J by 11 bases, leaving 16 bases between them. Germline V gene data show CDR1 as SEHNR and CDR2 as FQNEAQ (reference sequence). The CDR3 runs 14 residues. The CDR3 DNA is TGTGCCAGCAGCCTGGGGGGATTGTTTGCACCCCTCCACTTT. It is translated as CASSLGGLFAPLHF.

This clonotype was found many times. The chain is built from TRBV7-3 and TRBJ1-2; perhaps TRBD1 as D (5 bases). V shed 4 bases and J shed 0 bases, with 18 bases lying between them. Per the germline V gene, CDR1 is SGHTA and CDR2 is FQGTGA. The CDR3 covers 17 residues. CDR3 amino acids: CASSSALDRQANYGYTF. CDR3 nucleotides: TGTGCCAGCAGCTCCGCCCTAGACAGACAAGCTAACTATGGCTACACCTTC.

The sample holds many counts of this clonotype. CDR3 nucleotides: TGTGCCAGCAGCTCGACAGGGTTTTCCTACAATGAGCAGTTCTTC. Protein product: CASSSTGFSYNEQFF. The chain employs TRBV11-2 and TRBJ2-1; 7 bases align to TRBD1. The junction had 4 bases not matched to a gene; V was cut back by 4 bases and J by 1 base. The CDR3 is 15 amino acids. Germline CDR1 SGHAT, CDR2 FQNNGV.

This clonotype was seen many times. The chain carries TRBV7-8 and TRBJ2-1; D may be TRBD2 (6 bases). This CDR3 comprises 18 residues. Germline values: CDR1 SGHVS, CDR2 FQNEAQ. V was cut by 0 bases and J by 8 bases, with 23 bases left in between. The CDR3 spells CASSLAVSLVAGRHEQFF. The CDR3 nucleotides are TGTGCCAGCAGCTTAGCGGTATCATTAGTGGCGGGGAGGCATGAGCAGTTCTTC.

This chain joins TRBV3-1 and TRBJ1-4; tentatively, D is TRBD1 (6 bases). V lost 3 bases to trimming and J lost 0 bases, with 11 bases between them. Looked up from germline, CDR1 is LGHDT and CDR2 is YNNKEL (reference sequence). The CDR3 spans 16 residues. The CDR3 is CASSQGTTATNEKLFF. CDR3 DNA sequence: TGTGCCAGCAGCCAGGGGACAACAGCAACTAATGAAAAACTGTTTTTT.

This clonotype has just a few counts. V usage is TRBV3-1 and J usage is TRBJ2-7, with 9 bases lining up with TRBD2. With 2 bases clipped from V and 6 bases from J, the junction kept 8 bases outside the gene matches. The CDR3 length is 15 residues. Germline loops: CDR1 LGHDT, CDR2 YNNKEL (reference sequence). As DNA, the CDR3 is TGTGCCAGCAGCCAACTCGGGGCGGGAGGGCGCGAGCAGTACTTC. This encodes CASSQLGAGGREQYF.

This clonotype was counted between two and nine times. V gene TRBV7-9 combines with J gene TRBJ2-1; TRBD2 agrees at 9 bases. CDR3 length equals 16 residues. Germline values: CDR1 SEHNR, CDR2 FQNEAQ (reference sequence). Trimming removed 4 bases from V and 7 bases from J; junction bases left unmatched: 11. The CDR3 nucleotides are TGTGCCAGCAGCTGGGCCGGGACTAGCAATAAAAATGAGCAGTTCTTC. It codes for CASSWAGTSNKNEQFF.

Here the CDR3 reads CATSRDSGSGSATGELFF. The CDR3 nucleotides read TGTGCCACCAGCAGAGATTCGGGTAGCGGGAGTGCCACCGGGGAGCTGTTTTTT. The chain recombines TRBV15 with TRBJ2-2; 9 positions agree with TRBD2. The CDR3 length is 18 residues. CDR1 LNHNV and CDR2 YYDKDF come from the germline V gene (reference sequence). V lost 0 bases, J lost 4 bases, and 9 bases stayed unmatched. Using reference TRBV15 and TRBJ2-2 for the parts outside the CDR3, the full variable domain is DAMVIQNPRYQVTQFGKPVTLSCSQTLNHNVMYWYQQKSSQAPKLLFHYYDKDFNNEADTPDNFQSRRPNTSFCFLDIRSPGLGDTAMYLCATSRDSGSGSATGELFFGEGSRLTVL.

This clonotype was counted many times. The V gene is TRBV12-3 or TRBV12-4, the J gene TRBJ2-2, with TRBD2 matching over 9 bases. CDR3 length: 16 amino acids. Unmatched junction bases numbered 6, after V lost 3 bases and J lost 4 bases. The CDR3: CASSFGSGSLTGELFF. In DNA, the CDR3 is TGTGCCAGCAGTTTTGGTAGCGGGAGTCTCACCGGGGAGCTGTTTTTT.

In its sample, this clonotype was seen a few times. V and J are TRBV29-1 and TRBJ1-2, with TRBD1 matching over 7 bases. The CDR3 consists of 15 residues. The V gene end was trimmed by 6 bases and the J gene end by 0 bases; junction bases not matched to a gene: 10. Germline V gene sequence: CDR1 SQVTM, CDR2 ANQGSEA. In DNA form, the CDR3 reads TGCAGCGTGGCTCCTACAGGGGCCGCTAACTATGGCTACACCTTC. Its protein is CSVAPTGAANYGYTF.

The table lists this clonotype with a few counts. This chain uses TRBV5-6 with TRBJ2-7, with D maybe TRBD2 (6 bases). CDR3 length: 13 residues. V lost 2 bases to trimming and J lost 3 bases, with 9 bases between them. Germline V gene sequence: CDR1 SGHDT, CDR2 YYEEEE. This CDR3 reads CASSFRRGYEQYF. The CDR3, as DNA: TGTGCCAGCAGCTTTCGGAGGGGCTACGAGCAGTACTTC.

This clonotype was counted many times. This chain links TRBV4-1 with TRBJ1-5, with TRBD1 as a possible D gene (5 bases). Germline values: CDR1 MGHRA, CDR2 YSYEKL. The V end was cut by 1 base, the J end by 3 bases, with 10 bases between. The CDR3 extends over 15 amino acids. The DNA for the CDR3 is TGCGCCAGCAGCCAAGTGTGGGACTCCAATCAGCCCCAGCATTTT. Protein sequence: CASSQVWDSNQPQHF.

The chain links TRBV24-1 to TRBJ1-2; 7 bases agree with TRBD1. Germline loops: CDR1 KGHDR, CDR2 SFDVKD. J lost 2 bases, V lost 4 bases, and 3 bases had no gene match. The CDR3 covers 14 residues. CDR3 DNA sequence: TGTGCCACCAGTGACGGAGGGGGCAACTATGGCTACACCTTC. The encoded protein is CATSDGGGNYGYTF.

This clonotype occurred many times. The chain is built from TRBV30 and TRBJ2-5; a possible D gene is TRBD2 (5 bases). The CDR3 length is 16 residues. V gave up 5 bases and J gave up 2 bases, with 21 bases separating them. CDR1 and CDR2 (germline): GTSNPN, SVGIG (reference sequence). The CDR3 DNA reads TGTGCCTGGGGAGGACGCGGGTTTCGGGCGCAAGAGACCCAGTACTTC. This sequence encodes CAWGGRGFRAQETQYF. Variable domain in full (rest from reference TRBV30 and TRBJ2-5): SQTIHQWPATLVQPVGSPLSLECTVEGTSNPNLYWYRQAAGRGLQLLFYSVGIGQISSEVPQNLSASRPQDRQFILSSKKLLLSDSGFYLCAWGGRGFRAQETQYFGPGTRLLVL.

In DNA form, the CDR3 reads TGCAGCGTGGCAGGGCAAGAGACCCAGTACTTC. Translation: CSVAGQETQYF. The chain carries TRBV29-1 and TRBJ2-5; D is perhaps TRBD1 (5 bases). CDR1 SQVTM and CDR2 ANQGSEA come from the germline V gene. CDR3 size: 11 residues. V lost 6 bases and J lost 2, with 7 bases in between.